The T cell receptor (beta chain) under discussion was sequenced for a study of vaccination effects on CD4 cells after COVID-19. Study context: Each person got two doses of an mRNA SARS-CoV-2 vaccine, BNT162b2 or mRNA-1273.

Comment on this clone: Its target is not known.

Broader study findings: Relatively few convalescent patients took part in the study, which had no early post-infection timepoints. There was only 1 of 255 vaccine-induced clones in healthy vaccinees that cross-reacted with common cold coronaviruses.

Antigen-specific CD4+ T cell clonotypes were called by their expansion after viral peptide-pool culture in ViraFEST. Subsequent to 10 days of culture, CD4+ T cells were isolated. No vaccinee had earlier SARS-CoV-2 infection, and nucleocapsid antibodies were negative. In the cultures, half the medium was exchanged for IL-2 medium on days 3 and 7. The table came from immunoSEQ multiplex PCR; TCRdb's copy has only in-frame clones and leaves some out. This sample carries 20,000 to 30,000 clones, approximately 69% of them seen once, and the ten largest clones take around 3.5%. This receptor was obtained from a human donor who received a COVID-19 vaccine. The specimen was CD4+ T cells from PBMCs cultured with SARS-CoV-2 spike peptides, collected before COVID-19 vaccination.

As DNA, the CDR3 is TGTGCCAGCAGCCAAGATGGTCCCAGAGAGACCCAGTACTTC. This translates into CASSQDGPRETQYF. The chain links TRBV3-1 (or the pseudogene TRBV3-2) to TRBJ2-5, with D unresolved. CDR1 and CDR2 from the germline V gene are LGHDT and YNNKEL (reference sequence). V lost 0 bases to trimming and J lost 4 bases, with 9 bases between them. The CDR3 covers 14 residues.